This entry concerns a single T cell receptor beta chain. The antigen is not known. Looked up from germline, CDR1 is SGHNT and CDR2 is YENEEA. This CDR3 region has 12 residues. V lost 5 bases and J 10 bases, leaving 11 bases between the germline ends. TCRdb itself ran the reads through MiXCR, one entry per CDR3 protein. The data show approximately 200,000 distinct CDR3 sequences, 28% seen once. The sample originates from a study of T cell repertoires in cytomegalovirus infection. Study-level background: Based on public TCR beta signatures, there were indications of CMV infection and of a matching HLA type.

Points from the study as a whole: There were HLA-C-restricted CMV-specific TCR beta clonotypes dominating the ex vivo response.

V and J are TRBV11-3 and TRBJ1-4, with D maybe TRBD1 (5 bases). The receptor's source is a human donor in good health (CMV status not recorded). Some clones in this sample may be carry-over from other donors' samples. Specimen: PBMCs. The CDR3 here is CASSGQDGKLFF. In nucleotides, the CDR3 is TGTGCCAGCAGCGGACAAGACGGAAAACTGTTTTTT.